This entry lists 10 T cell receptor beta chains sequenced from one sample in a study of T cells in tumors and immune-related adverse events (dated by TCRdb to the early 2020s). The library was obtained by the immunoSEQ multiplex PCR assay. TCRdb obtained this table from immuneACCESS and retained in-frame rearrangements with V and J assigned. These tables miss some clones; where compared with another copy, unresolved V genes account for less than half of the shortfall, and the remainder is unexplained. The sample includes fewer than 25,000 clones, with around nine tenths observed a single time. Of the sample, approximately 1.5% falls within the top ten clones. This specimen's treatment or condition label, per the study, means: nivolumab (PD-1 blockade) given before sampling. This material consisted of lymph node tissue, taken from a patient treated with anti-PD-1 therapy. The receptors shown here come from a female donor with metastatic renal cell carcinoma.

The chain joins TRBV6-6 to TRBJ2-5; D may be TRBD1 or TRBD2 (5 bases each). The ends were cut back, 4 bases at V and 1 base at J, with 16 bases in the middle. The germline V gene encodes CDR1 MNHNY and CDR2 SVGAGI (reference sequence). The CDR3 has 16 residues. The CDR3 here is CASSSPRDPGQETQYF. CDR3 nucleotides: TGTGCCAGCAGTTCCCCCCGGGACCCCGGCCAAGAGACCCAGTACTTC.

The rearrangement links TRBV21-1 to TRBJ1-2; the table calls TRBD1, which could not be checked here. TRBV21-1 is tagged as a pseudogene. This CDR3 spans 16 amino acids. The CDR3 spells CASSKDIEGGAYGYTF. For the CDR3, the DNA is TGTGCCAGCAGCAAAGATATAGAAGGGGGCGCCTATGGCTACACCTTC.

The chain links TRBV9 to TRBJ2-4; 11 bases map to TRBD2. The V gene's germline CDR1 is SGDLS and CDR2 YYNGEE. The CDR3 sequence is 14 residues long. Trimming cost V 3 bases and J 12 bases; bases outside gene matches: 8. The CDR3 nucleotides read TGTGCCAGCAGCGCCCCGGCTAGCGGGAGGCCTCAGTACTTC. Translated, it gives CASSAPASGRPQYF. Looking up the rest from reference TRBV9 and TRBJ2-4 gives the full variable domain: DSGVTQTPKHLITATGQRVTLRCSPRSGDLSVYWYQQSLDQGLQFLIQYYNGEERAKGNILERFSAQQFPDLHSELNLSSLELGDSALYFCASSAPASGRPQYFGAGTRLSVL.

This clone was seen just once. In DNA form, the CDR3 reads TGTGCCAGCAGTAGGCAGGGCACAGATACGCAGTATTTT. Translating gives CASSRQGTDTQYF. This sequence joins TRBV6-1 and TRBJ2-3; D is undetermined. V was pared by 5 bases and J by 1 base, with 7 bases between. This CDR3 has 13 amino acids. Germline CDR1 MNHNS, CDR2 SASEGT.

This clone is a singleton in its sample. V and J are TRBV5-1 and TRBJ1-1; D remains unclear. The length of the CDR3 is 14 residues. Germline CDR1 is SGHRS and CDR2 is YFSETQ. The ends were cut back, 0 bases at V and 3 bases at J, with 9 bases in the middle. The CDR3 is CASSLVGSDTEAFF. Written as DNA, the CDR3 is TGCGCCAGCAGCTTGGTTGGCTCGGACACTGAAGCTTTCTTT. Drawing the rest from reference TRBV5-1 and TRBJ1-1, the complete variable domain is KAGVTQTPRYLIKTRGQQVTLSCSPISGHRSVSWYQQTPGQGLQFLFEYFSETQRNKGNFPGRFSGRQFSNSRSEMNVSTLELGDSALYLCASSLVGSDTEAFFGQGTRLTVV.

This clone occurred once. The gene calls are TRBV15 and TRBJ1-5, with D possibly matching TRBD1 (5 bases). V shed 4 bases and J shed 6 bases, with 13 bases lying between them. Germline lookup yields CDR1 LNHNV and CDR2 YYDKDF (reference sequence). The CDR3 extends over 14 amino acids. The DNA of the CDR3 is TGTGCCACCAGCATAAAGGGGCAGCGTCAGCCCCAGCATTTT. Translation gives CATSIKGQRQPQHF.

CDR3 sequence: CASSGISDGRSWYQETQYF. CDR3 DNA: TGTGCCAGCAGTGGTATCTCGGACGGTAGGAGTTGGTACCAAGAGACCCAGTACTTC. This sequence joins TRBV6-1 and TRBJ2-5; D is undetermined. With 4 bases removed from V and 0 bases from J, the gap between germline ends came to 24 bases. CDR3 length: 19 residues. Germline lookup yields CDR1 MNHNS and CDR2 SASEGT.

V gene TRBV4-3 combines with J gene TRBJ1-2; the match to TRBD1 covers 12 bases. J gave up 6 bases and V 5 bases, and 13 bases lay outside the gene matches. Germline-derived CDR1 and CDR2 are LGHNA and YSLEER. The CDR3 has 17 amino acids. The CDR3 sequence is CASSITGPGQGADGYTF. The CDR3 coding sequence is TGCGCCAGCAGCATAACCGGACCGGGACAGGGGGCGGATGGCTACACCTTC.

The chain carries TRBV6-1 and TRBJ1-1; D is undetermined. The CDR3 is made up of 13 amino acids. The V end lost 2 bases, the J end lost 11 bases, and 15 bases lay between the germline ends. Germline V gene sequence: CDR1 MNHNS, CDR2 SASEGT. The CDR3 reads CASSEYEESGAFF. CDR3 coding DNA: TGTGCCAGCAGTGAATACGAGGAGTCGGGGGCTTTCTTT.

The rearrangement joins TRBV10-2 to TRBJ2-1; D is ambiguous. The CDR3 is made up of 12 amino acids. Germline V gene data show CDR1 as WSHSY and CDR2 as SAAADI. With 2 bases removed from V and 4 bases from J, the gap between germline ends came to 3 bases. The DNA of the CDR3 is TGCGCCAGCAGTGAGGGTTACAATGAGCAGTTCTTC. Its protein product is CASSEGYNEQFF.